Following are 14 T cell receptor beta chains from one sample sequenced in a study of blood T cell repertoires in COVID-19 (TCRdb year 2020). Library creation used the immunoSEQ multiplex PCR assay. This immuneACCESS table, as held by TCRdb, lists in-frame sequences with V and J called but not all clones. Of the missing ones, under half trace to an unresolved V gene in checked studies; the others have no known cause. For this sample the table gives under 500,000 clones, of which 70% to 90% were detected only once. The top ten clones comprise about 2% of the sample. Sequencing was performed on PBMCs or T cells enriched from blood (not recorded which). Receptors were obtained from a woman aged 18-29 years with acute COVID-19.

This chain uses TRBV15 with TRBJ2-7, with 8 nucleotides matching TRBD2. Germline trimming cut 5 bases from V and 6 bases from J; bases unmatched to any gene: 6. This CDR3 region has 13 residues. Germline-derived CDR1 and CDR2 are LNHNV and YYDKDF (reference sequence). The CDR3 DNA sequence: TGTGCCACCAGCCCCGGGGGGGATCGCGAGCAGTACTTC. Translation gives CATSPGGDREQYF.

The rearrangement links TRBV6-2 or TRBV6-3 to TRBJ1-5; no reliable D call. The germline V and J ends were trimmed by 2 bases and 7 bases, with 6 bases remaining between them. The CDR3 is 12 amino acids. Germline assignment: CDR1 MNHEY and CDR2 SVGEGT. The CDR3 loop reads CASSYSPQPQHF. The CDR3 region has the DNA TGTGCCAGCAGTTACAGCCCGCAGCCCCAGCATTTT.

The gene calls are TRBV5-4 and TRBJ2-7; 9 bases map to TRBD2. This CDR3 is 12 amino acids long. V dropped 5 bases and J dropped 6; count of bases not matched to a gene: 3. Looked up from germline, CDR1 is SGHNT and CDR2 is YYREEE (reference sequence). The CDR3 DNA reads TGTGCCAGCAGAGGGACTAGCAGCGAGCAGTACTTC. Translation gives CASRGTSSEQYF.

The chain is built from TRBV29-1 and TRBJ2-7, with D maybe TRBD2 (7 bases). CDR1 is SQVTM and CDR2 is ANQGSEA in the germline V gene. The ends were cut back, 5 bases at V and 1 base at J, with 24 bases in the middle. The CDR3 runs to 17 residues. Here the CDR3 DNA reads TGCAGCGTTTCCGTCACAGGGAGGGAGGTCTGGTCCTACGAGCAGTACTTC. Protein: CSVSVTGREVWSYEQYF.

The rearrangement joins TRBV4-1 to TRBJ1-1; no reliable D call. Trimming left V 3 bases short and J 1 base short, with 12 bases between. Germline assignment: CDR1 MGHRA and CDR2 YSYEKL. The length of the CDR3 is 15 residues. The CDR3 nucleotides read TGCGCCAGCAGCCAGAGGGCGGGATCGAACACTGAAGCTTTCTTT. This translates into CASSQRAGSNTEAFF.

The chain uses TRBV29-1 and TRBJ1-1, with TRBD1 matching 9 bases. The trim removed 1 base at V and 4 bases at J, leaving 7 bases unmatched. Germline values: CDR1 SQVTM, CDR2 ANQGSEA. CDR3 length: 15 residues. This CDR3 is CSVEVGQGFITEAFF. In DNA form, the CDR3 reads TGCAGCGTTGAAGTGGGACAGGGATTTATCACTGAAGCTTTCTTT.

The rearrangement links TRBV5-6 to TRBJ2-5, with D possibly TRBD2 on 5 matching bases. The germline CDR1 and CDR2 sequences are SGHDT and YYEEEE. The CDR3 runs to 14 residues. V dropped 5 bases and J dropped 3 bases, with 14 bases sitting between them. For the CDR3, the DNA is TGTGCCAGCAGTCCTGGACTGGTGAAAGAGACCCAGTACTTC. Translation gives CASSPGLVKETQYF.

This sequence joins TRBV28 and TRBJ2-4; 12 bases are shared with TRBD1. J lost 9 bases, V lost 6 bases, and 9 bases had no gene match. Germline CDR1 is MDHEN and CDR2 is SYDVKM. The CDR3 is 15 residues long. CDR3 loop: CASSRDRGRLVIQYF. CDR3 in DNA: TGTGCCAGCAGCCGGGACAGGGGGCGATTGGTCATTCAGTACTTC.

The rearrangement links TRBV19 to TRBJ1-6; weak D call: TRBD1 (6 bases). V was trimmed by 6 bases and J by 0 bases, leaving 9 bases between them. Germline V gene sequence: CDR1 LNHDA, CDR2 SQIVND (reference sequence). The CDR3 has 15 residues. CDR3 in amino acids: CASSQQGSYNSPLHF. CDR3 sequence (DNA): TGTGCCAGTAGCCAACAGGGCTCCTATAATTCACCCCTCCACTTT.

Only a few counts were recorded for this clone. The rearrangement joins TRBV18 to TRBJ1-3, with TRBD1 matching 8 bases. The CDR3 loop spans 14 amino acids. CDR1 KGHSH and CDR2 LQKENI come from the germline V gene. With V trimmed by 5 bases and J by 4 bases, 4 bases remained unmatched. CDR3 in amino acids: CASSSGQGGNTIYF. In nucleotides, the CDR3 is TGTGCCAGCTCATCAGGACAGGGAGGAAACACCATATATTTT.

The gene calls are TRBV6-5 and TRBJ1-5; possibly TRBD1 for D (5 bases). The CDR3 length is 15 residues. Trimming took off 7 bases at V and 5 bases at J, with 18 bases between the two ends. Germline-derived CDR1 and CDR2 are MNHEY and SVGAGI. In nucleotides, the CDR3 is TGTGCCAGCACAAGCGCTCGACCGGGGGATCAGCCCCAGCATTTT. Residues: CASTSARPGDQPQHF.

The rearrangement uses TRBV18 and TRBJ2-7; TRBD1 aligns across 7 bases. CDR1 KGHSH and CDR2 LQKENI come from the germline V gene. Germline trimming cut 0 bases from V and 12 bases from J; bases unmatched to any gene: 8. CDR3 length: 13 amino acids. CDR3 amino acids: CASSPPTGQTPYF. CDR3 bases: TGTGCCAGCTCACCACCGACGGGACAGACTCCGTACTTC. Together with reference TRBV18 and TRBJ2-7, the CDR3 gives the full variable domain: NAGVMQNPRHLVRRRGQEARLRCSPMKGHSHVYWYRQLPEEGLKFMVYLQKENIIDESGMPKERFSAEFPKEGPSILRIQQVVRGDSAAYFCASSPPTGQTPYFGPGTRLTVT.

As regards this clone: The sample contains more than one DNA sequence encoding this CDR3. Here the CDR3 DNA reads TGTGCCAGCAGCCAAGGAGGGGGTGGCCAGCCCCAGCATTTT. This sequence encodes CASSQGGGGQPQHF. The rearrangement joins TRBV3-1 (or the pseudogene TRBV3-2) to TRBJ1-5; possibly TRBD1 for D (6 bases). The ends were cut back, 1 base at V and 7 bases at J, with 11 bases in the middle. Germline-derived CDR1 and CDR2 are LGHDT and YNNKEL (reference sequence). The CDR3 totals 14 residues.

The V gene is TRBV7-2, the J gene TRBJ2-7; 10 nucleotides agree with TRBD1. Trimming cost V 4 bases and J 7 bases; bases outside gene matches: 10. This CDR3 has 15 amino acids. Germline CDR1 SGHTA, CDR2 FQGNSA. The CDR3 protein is CASSSDRGPTGEQYF. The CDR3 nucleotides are TGTGCCAGCAGCTCAGACAGGGGGCCAACGGGGGAGCAGTACTTC. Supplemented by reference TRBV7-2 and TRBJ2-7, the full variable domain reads GAGVSQSPSNKVTEKGKDVELRCDPISGHTALYWYRQSLGQGLEFLIYFQGNSAPDKSGLPSDRFSAERTGGSVSTLTIQRTQQEDSAVYLCASSSDRGPTGEQYFGPGTRLTVT.